Each of the 21 T cell receptor beta chains below was sequenced from the same sample in a study of T cell repertoires in ileal Crohn's disease. Repertoires were generated with immunoSEQ multiplex PCR, while TCRdb's copy carries only in-frame clones and drops some. The table has 15,000 or so clones, about 85% seen once. The sequencing input was ileal tissue. The receptors here all came from an adult with Crohn's disease.

The gene calls are TRBV7-9 and TRBJ2-2, with TRBD1 matching over 8 bases. The CDR3 length is 16 residues. CDR1 is SEHNR, CDR2 FQNEAQ, per germline (reference sequence). V was pared by 6 bases and J by 3 bases, with 9 bases of the junction left unmatched. CDR3: CASSSDRGEHTGELFF. Written as DNA, the CDR3 is TGTGCCAGCAGTTCCGACAGGGGTGAGCACACCGGGGAGCTGTTTTTT.

This chain links TRBV19 with TRBJ1-4; 7 positions match TRBD1. The germline V gene encodes CDR1 LNHDA and CDR2 SQIVND (reference sequence). CDR3 length: 12 residues. Losses at the gene ends were 6 bases for V and 12 bases for J; bases not matched to a gene: 7. The CDR3 loop is CASREGGTELFF. DNA for the CDR3: TGTGCCAGTAGAGAAGGGGGCACGGAACTGTTTTTT.

The rearrangement links TRBV30 to TRBJ2-7, with D maybe TRBD1 (6 bases). Germline CDR1 and CDR2: GTSNPN and SVGIG (reference sequence). The CDR3 sequence is 14 residues long. The V end was cut by 0 bases, the J end by 4 bases, with 13 bases between. The CDR3 bases are TGTGCCTGGAGTGTACAGGGATTCCGATACGAGCAGTACTTC. Its protein product is CAWSVQGFRYEQYF. The full variable domain, completed using reference TRBV30 and TRBJ2-7, is SQTIHQWPATLVQPVGSPLSLECTVEGTSNPNLYWYRQAAGRGLQLLFYSVGIGQISSEVPQNLSASRPQDRQFILSSKKLLLSDSGFYLCAWSVQGFRYEQYFGPGTRLTVT.

The gene calls are TRBV6-1 and TRBJ1-4; D perhaps matches TRBD1 (6 bases). The CDR3 length is 16 residues. With 3 bases removed from V and 3 bases from J, the gap between germline ends came to 14 bases. CDR1 and CDR2 (germline): MNHNS, SASEGT. CDR3 amino acids: CASSDAHRVSNEKLFF. DNA for the CDR3: TGTGCCAGCAGTGATGCCCACAGGGTGTCTAATGAAAAACTGTTTTTT.

This chain uses TRBV19 with TRBJ1-4, with D possibly matching TRBD1 (5 bases). There are 14 residues in the CDR3. Trimming took off 5 bases at V and 6 bases at J, with 13 bases between the two ends. Germline V CDR1 and CDR2: LNHDA, SQIVND (reference sequence). CDR3 coding DNA: TGTGCCAGTAGTTCTTCAGGGTTGGATGAAAAACTGTTTTTT. Translating it yields CASSSSGLDEKLFF.

The CDR3 loop is CASSLGLAGPGEQFF. The CDR3, as DNA: TGTGCCAGCAGTTTGGGACTAGCGGGTCCCGGGGAGCAGTTCTTC. The chain is built from TRBV7-2 and TRBJ2-1; TRBD2 matches at 12 bases. The germline V gene encodes CDR1 SGHTA and CDR2 FQGNSA. CDR3 length: 15 residues. V was pared by 6 bases and J by 10 bases, with 10 bases of the junction left unmatched.

The genes are TRBV5-1 and TRBJ1-4; no definite D call. V lost 0 bases and J 8 bases, leaving 11 bases between the germline ends. Germline CDR1 SGHRS, CDR2 YFSETQ. This CDR3 spans 14 amino acids. The CDR3 protein is CASSLGQASEKLFF. CDR3 nucleotides: TGCGCCAGCAGCTTGGGGCAGGCCTCAGAAAAACTGTTTTTT.

V gene TRBV6-5 combines with J gene TRBJ1-1; D is perhaps TRBD1 (6 bases). Germline V CDR1 and CDR2: MNHEY, SVGAGI. The CDR3 extends over 15 amino acids. With 0 bases removed from V and 4 bases from J, the gap between germline ends came to 12 bases. CDR3 loop: CASSYSITGTTEAFF. The CDR3 DNA sequence: TGTGCCAGCAGTTACTCGATTACAGGGACCACTGAAGCTTTCTTT.

Notes on this clone: The sample carries other DNA sequences with the same CDR3. This chain uses TRBV19 with TRBJ1-4; 7 bases line up with TRBD1. Germline V gene sequence: CDR1 LNHDA, CDR2 SQIVND (reference sequence). Unmatched junction bases numbered 8, after V lost 6 bases and J lost 4 bases. This CDR3 has 15 residues. As DNA, the CDR3 is TGTGCCAGTAGGATTACGGGACAGCGTAATGAAAAACTGTTTTTT. This sequence encodes CASRITGQRNEKLFF. Complete variable domain (other parts from reference TRBV19 and TRBJ1-4): DGGITQSPKYLFRKEGQNVTLSCEQNLNHDAMYWYRQDPGQGLRLIYYSQIVNDFQKGDIAEGYSVSREKKESFPLTVTSAQKNPTAFYLCASRITGQRNEKLFFGSGTQLSVL.

The chain couples TRBV7-2 to TRBJ2-3; D uncertain. Germline CDR1 reads SGHTA; CDR2 reads FQGNSA. CDR3 size: 12 residues. Trimming cost V 5 bases and J 4 bases, with 7 bases left between them. Here the CDR3 reads CASSPVADTQYF. For the CDR3, the DNA is TGTGCCAGCAGCCCGGTAGCAGATACGCAGTATTTT.

CDR3 region: CASSPRRLAGAGELFF. DNA for the CDR3: TGTGCCAGCAGCCCCCGAAGATTAGCGGGAGCCGGGGAGCTGTTTTTT. The rearrangement joins TRBV11-1 to TRBJ2-2; the match to TRBD2 covers 9 bases. Germline V gene lookup returns CDR1 SGHAT and CDR2 FQDESV (reference sequence). V was clipped by 5 bases and J by 6 bases; unmatched bases: 10. The CDR3 spans 16 residues.

This chain links TRBV18 with TRBJ1-1; no reliable D call. The CDR3 loop spans 13 amino acids. V shed 6 bases and J shed 1 base, with 9 bases lying between them. The germline gives CDR1 KGHSH, CDR2 LQKENI. This CDR3 is CASSRGPNTEAFF. CDR3 in DNA: TGTGCCAGCTCTCGAGGTCCGAACACTGAAGCTTTCTTT.

The V gene is TRBV7-3, the J gene TRBJ2-1; possibly TRBD2 for D (5 bases). Germline V gene data show CDR1 as SGHTA and CDR2 as FQGTGA. There are 15 residues in the CDR3. V lost 5 bases, J lost 1 base, and 12 bases lay in between. The CDR3 region is CASSERSKSYNEQFF. CDR3 DNA: TGTGCCAGCAGCGAGCGGAGTAAATCCTACAATGAGCAGTTCTTC. The variable domain in full, completed from reference TRBV7-3 and TRBJ2-1, reads GAGVSQTPSNKVTEKGKYVELRCDPISGHTALYWYRQSLGQGPEFLIYFQGTGAADDSGLPNDRFFAVRPEGSVSTLKIQRTERGDSAVYLCASSERSKSYNEQFFGPGTRLTVL.

V usage is TRBV7-3 and J usage is TRBJ2-1, with 7 bases lining up with TRBD2. Per the germline V gene, CDR1 is SGHTA and CDR2 is FQGTGA. The V gene end was trimmed by 5 bases and the J gene end by 0 bases; junction bases not matched to a gene: 7. The CDR3 runs to 16 residues. The CDR3 is CASSREGGSSYNEQFF. CDR3 nucleotide sequence: TGTGCCAGCAGCCGAGAGGGCGGGAGCTCCTACAATGAGCAGTTCTTC. Full variable domain (outside the CDR3, taken from reference TRBV7-3 and TRBJ2-1): GAGVSQTPSNKVTEKGKYVELRCDPISGHTALYWYRQSLGQGPEFLIYFQGTGAADDSGLPNDRFFAVRPEGSVSTLKIQRTERGDSAVYLCASSREGGSSYNEQFFGPGTRLTVL.

The rearrangement links TRBV4-1 to TRBJ2-5; 11 nucleotides align to TRBD2. The end of the DNA aligns better with TRBJ2-7, so the J call may be wrong. The CDR3 is 15 residues long. In germline, CDR1 is MGHRA, CDR2 YSYEKL. The CDR3 loop reads CASSQTSGASYEQYF. The CDR3 DNA follows: TGCGCCAGCAGCCAGACTAGCGGGGCCTCCTACGAGCAGTACTTC.

The rearrangement joins TRBV7-3 to TRBJ2-5; TRBD1 matches at 10 bases. The J call is doubtful: the DNA matches TRBJ2-7 better. The germline V gene has CDR1 SGHTA and CDR2 FQGTGA. There are 16 residues in the CDR3. The CDR3 coding sequence is TGTGCCAGCAGCTTACAAGGGTCGGGACAGGGGAACGAGCAGTACTTC. As protein: CASSLQGSGQGNEQYF.

This sequence joins TRBV27 and TRBJ1-1; D is uncertain. This CDR3 comprises 13 residues. Germline CDR1 and CDR2: MNHEY and SMNVEV (reference sequence). The V and J ends lost 5 bases and 4 bases respectively, with 11 bases between them. The CDR3 sequence: CASSPPSSTEAFF. As DNA, the CDR3 is TGTGCCAGCAGTCCGCCCTCCAGCACTGAAGCTTTCTTT.

In this sample, this clone turned up once. V and J are TRBV7-3 and TRBJ2-6; 13 bases map to TRBD2. The germline V gene encodes CDR1 SGHTA and CDR2 FQGTGA. J was trimmed by 0 bases and V by 4 bases; bases with no gene match: 12. There are 21 residues in the CDR3. CDR3 nucleotides: TGTGCCAGCAGCTCCATCCCCCCGGGGACTAGCGGGACCTCTGGGGCCAACGTCCTGACTTTC. This translates into CASSSIPPGTSGTSGANVLTF.

The count of this clone is one. This chain uses TRBV27 with TRBJ1-4, with 9 bases fitting TRBD1. The J segment lost 3 bases and the V segment lost 4 bases, leaving 0 bases of the junction unmatched. The CDR3 consists of 14 residues. Germline assignment: CDR1 MNHEY and CDR2 SMNVEV (reference sequence). The CDR3 protein is CASSWDRANEKLFF. For the CDR3, the DNA is TGTGCCAGCAGTTGGGACAGGGCTAATGAAAAACTGTTTTTT. The full variable domain, rest sourced from reference TRBV27 and TRBJ1-4, is EAQVTQNPRYLITVTGKKLTVTCSQNMNHEYMSWYRQDPGLGLRQIYYSMNVEVTDKGDVPEGYKVSRKEKRNFPLILESPSPNQTSLYFCASSWDRANEKLFFGSGTQLSVL.

This clone turned up a few times. The rearrangement links TRBV30 to TRBJ1-1; unclear D gene. This CDR3 spans 13 amino acids. V was clipped by 2 bases and J by 2 bases, with 9 bases between them. From germline, CDR1 is GTSNPN and CDR2 SVGIG (reference sequence). The CDR3 is CAWSFGTNTEAFF. The DNA for the CDR3 is TGTGCCTGGAGTTTTGGCACAAACACTGAAGCTTTCTTT.

The V gene is TRBV19, the J gene TRBJ2-2; 9 nucleotides match TRBD2. The CDR3 loop spans 15 amino acids. CDR1 and CDR2 (germline): LNHDA, SQIVND (reference sequence). Trimming cost V 3 bases and J 4 bases; bases outside gene matches: 3. CDR3 sequence reads: CASSISGSLTGELFF. CDR3 bases: TGTGCCAGTAGTATTAGCGGGAGCCTCACCGGGGAGCTGTTTTTT.